The present T cell receptor (beta chain) was sequenced within a study of control samples from healthy donors and cancer patients. The data were produced by immunoSEQ multiplex PCR, yet TCRdb's version contains in-frame clones alone and is incomplete. Counted here are roughly 150,000 clones, 85% to 90% occurring once; the ten biggest clones make up under 2%. V lost 6 bases, J lost 1 base, and 13 bases lay in between. Germline CDR1 SNHLY, CDR2 FYNNEI. The CDR3 is 15 residues long. The rearrangement uses TRBV2 and TRBJ1-5; no reliable D call. The TCR originated in a man younger than 30 in good health. The specimen was blood. Written as DNA, the CDR3 is TGTGCCAGCAGCTCACAGAGAGCGAGCAATCAGCCCCAGCATTTT. Translation: CASSSQRASNQPQHF.